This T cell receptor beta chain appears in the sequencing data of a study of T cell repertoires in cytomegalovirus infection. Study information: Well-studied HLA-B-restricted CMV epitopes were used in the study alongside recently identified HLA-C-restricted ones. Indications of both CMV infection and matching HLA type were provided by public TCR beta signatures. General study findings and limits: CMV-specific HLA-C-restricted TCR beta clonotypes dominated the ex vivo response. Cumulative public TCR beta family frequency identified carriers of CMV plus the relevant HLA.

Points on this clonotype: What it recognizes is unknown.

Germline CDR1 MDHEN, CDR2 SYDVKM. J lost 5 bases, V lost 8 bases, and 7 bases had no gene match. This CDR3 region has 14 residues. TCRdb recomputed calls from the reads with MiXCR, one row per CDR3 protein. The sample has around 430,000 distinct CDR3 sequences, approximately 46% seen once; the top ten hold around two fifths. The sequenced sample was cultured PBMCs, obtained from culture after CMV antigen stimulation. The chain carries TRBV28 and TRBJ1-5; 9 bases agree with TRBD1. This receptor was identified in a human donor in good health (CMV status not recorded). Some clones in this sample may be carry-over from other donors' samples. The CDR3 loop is CASGGGQGYQPQHF. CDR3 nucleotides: TGTGCCAGCGGTGGGGGACAGGGTTATCAGCCCCAGCATTTT.